The T cell receptor beta chain described here comes from a study of T-cell reconstitution after alpha-beta-depleted transplantation in children. Study-level findings and limits: T-cell numbers and diversity, one year after transplant, stemmed largely from T cells that were newly produced. In some patients, recipient T cells and intrathymic progenitors surviving conditioning explained high day-60 diversity. At around two months after transplant, the alpha-beta T cells were reportedly derived from several hundred expanded clones that came from non-depleted graft cells.

The V gene end was trimmed by 8 bases and the J gene end by 4 bases; junction bases not matched to a gene: 9. Germline V gene lookup returns CDR1 SEHNR and CDR2 FQNEAQ (reference sequence). This CDR3 has 16 residues. This clonotype was recorded a few times. The antigen is not known. Preparation of the TCRbeta library involved a method that used unique molecular identifiers. TCRdb redid the calling of the PCR reads with MiXCR, one entry per CDR3 protein. Of approximately 97,000 distinct CDR3 sequences listed, 7% to 8% are singletons. The starting material was PBMCs, obtained before TCRalphabeta/CD19-depleted stem cell transplant. The chain links TRBV7-9 to TRBJ2-2, with 11 bases matching TRBD2. The receptor was derived from a boy younger than 10 with acute lymphoblastic leukemia, due to receive a stem cell transplant. The CDR3 loop is CASATSGGIGTGELFF. CDR3 coding DNA: TGTGCCAGCGCCACTAGCGGGGGAATCGGCACCGGGGAGCTGTTTTTT.